These 23 T cell receptor beta chains were all obtained from the same sample, sequenced in a study of T-cell reconstitution after alpha-beta-depleted transplantation in children. The library targeted TCRbeta and was prepared with unique molecular identifiers. Via MiXCR, TCRdb re-called the PCR reads, giving one row per CDR3 protein. The table shows 700,000 to 950,000 distinct CDR3 sequences, with roughly 15% occurring only once. Sequenced material: PBMCs, mostly from graft donor cells, taken 360 days after TCRalphabeta/CD19-depleted stem cell transplant. All receptors derive from a male patient under 18 who had a stem cell transplant for acute lymphoblastic leukemia, so the T cells may come from the graft donor.

A few counts support this clonotype. This sequence joins TRBV14 and TRBJ2-1, with 7 bases that match TRBD1. The V gene end was trimmed by 5 bases and the J gene end by 2 bases; junction bases not matched to a gene: 6. This CDR3 contains 15 residues. CDR1 and CDR2 from the germline V gene are SGHDN and FVKESK. The CDR3 region is CASSTRQGTYNEQFF. As DNA, the CDR3 is TGTGCCAGCAGCACCCGACAGGGCACCTACAATGAGCAGTTCTTC.

This clonotype was picked up many times. The rearrangement links TRBV2 to TRBJ2-3; 11 positions agree with TRBD2. CDR1 and CDR2 (germline): SNHLY, FYNNEI. This CDR3 has 17 residues. V lost 3 bases, J lost 0 bases, and 5 bases stayed unmatched. Here the CDR3 DNA reads TGTGCCAGCAGTGAGGGGACTAGCGGAACTAGCACAGATACGCAGTATTTT. Translated, it gives CASSEGTSGTSTDTQYF.

The chain couples TRBV28 to TRBJ1-1; D might be TRBD1 (5 bases). CDR3 length: 14 amino acids. In germline, CDR1 is MDHEN, CDR2 SYDVKM. V lost 5 bases, J lost 5 bases, and 15 bases lay in between. CDR3 DNA sequence: TGTGCCAGCAGTACCCAAGGGAGGGGAACTGAAGCTTTCTTT. This codes for CASSTQGRGTEAFF.

This chain uses TRBV12-3 or TRBV12-4 with TRBJ1-3; 7 bases map to TRBD1. The CDR3 is 17 residues long. The J segment lost 0 bases and the V segment lost 6 bases, leaving 11 bases of the junction unmatched. CDR3 DNA: TGTGCCAGCAGCCTACAGGGAGGGGGCCTCTCTGGAAACACCATATATTTT. Amino acids: CASSLQGGGLSGNTIYF.

A few counts support this clonotype. CDR3 coding DNA: TGTGCCAGCAGCTTGACCCGGGGGTCAGAGACCCAGTACTTC. As protein: CASSLTRGSETQYF. This chain connects TRBV7-8 to TRBJ2-5, with D possibly being TRBD2 (6 bases). Germline loops: CDR1 SGHVS, CDR2 FQNEAQ. The CDR3 runs to 14 residues. The V end was cut by 3 bases, the J end by 4 bases, with 12 bases between.

This sequence joins TRBV29-1 and TRBJ1-1; perhaps TRBD1 as D (6 bases). Between the trimmed V and J ends, which lost 7 bases and 1 base, there was a span of 13 bases. Looked up from germline, CDR1 is SQVTM and CDR2 is ANQGSEA. The CDR3 loop spans 13 amino acids. The CDR3 reads CSAPRQANTEAFF. DNA for the CDR3: TGCAGCGCCCCGAGACAGGCGAACACTGAAGCTTTCTTT.

The chain carries TRBV12-3 or TRBV12-4 and TRBJ2-5; 9 bases match TRBD1. The CDR3 contains 16 residues. V was pared by 3 bases and J by 2 bases, with 7 bases of the junction left unmatched. The CDR3 bases are TGTGCCAGCAGTTTCGGGACAGGGTCGGGGCAAGAGACCCAGTACTTC. It codes for CASSFGTGSGQETQYF.

V is TRBV9 and J is TRBJ2-7; the D is unclear. The CDR3 contains 14 residues. Germline-derived CDR1 and CDR2 are SGDLS and YYNGEE. Trimming took off 0 bases at V and 2 bases at J, with 9 bases between the two ends. The CDR3 region is CASSVDPGTYEQYF. Here the CDR3 DNA reads TGTGCCAGCAGCGTAGATCCGGGTACCTACGAGCAGTACTTC.

The genes are TRBV7-8 and TRBJ1-3; D not certain. V lost 1 base to trimming and J lost 4 bases, with 5 bases between them. Germline CDR1 and CDR2: SGHVS and FQNEAQ. The CDR3 is made up of 13 amino acids. This CDR3 is CASSLVQGNTIYF. As DNA, the CDR3 is TGTGCCAGCAGCTTAGTACAAGGAAACACCATATATTTT.

A few counts support this clonotype. The CDR3 protein is CASSPGTSGRSSYNEQFF. CDR3 nucleotides: TGTGCCAGCAGCCCAGGGACTAGCGGAAGGAGCTCCTACAATGAGCAGTTCTTC. This chain uses TRBV11-1 with TRBJ2-1; TRBD2 agrees at 11 bases. Germline V gene lookup returns CDR1 SGHAT and CDR2 FQDESV (reference sequence). Unmatched junction bases numbered 9, after V lost 5 bases and J lost 0 bases. The CDR3 has 18 amino acids.

The genes are TRBV15 and TRBJ1-2; 10 bases match TRBD1. CDR3 size: 17 residues. Germline loops: CDR1 LNHNV, CDR2 YYDKDF (reference sequence). Trimming cost V 1 base and J 5 bases; bases outside gene matches: 10. The CDR3 nucleotides read TGTGCCACCAGCAGAGGAAATCGGGACAGGGGAATGTATGGCTACACCTTC. It translates to CATSRGNRDRGMYGYTF.

This clonotype was picked up a small number of times. The chain recombines TRBV11-2 with TRBJ2-2; D is undetermined. V lost 1 base and J lost 7, with 7 bases in between. CDR1 is SGHAT and CDR2 is FQNNGV in the germline V gene. CDR3 length: 13 amino acids. The CDR3 sequence is CASSLVVYGELFF. The CDR3 DNA sequence: TGTGCCAGCAGCTTAGTAGTTTACGGGGAGCTGTTTTTT.

This clonotype was counted ten times or more. This rearrangement joins TRBV5-1 to TRBJ1-1, with unresolved D. Germline-derived CDR1 and CDR2 are SGHRS and YFSETQ. V was trimmed by 1 base and J by 14 bases, leaving 12 bases between them. The CDR3 contains 11 residues. In DNA form, the CDR3 reads TGCGCCAGCAGCTTGACGACCGGGTTCTTCTTT. This codes for CASSLTTGFFF.

This clonotype was seen repeatedly, ten times or more. The chain couples TRBV20-1 to TRBJ1-5, with 7 bases lining up with TRBD1. J gave up 6 bases and V 6 bases, and 8 bases lay outside the gene matches. The length of the CDR3 is 13 residues. Germline V gene data show CDR1 as DFQATT and CDR2 as SNEGSKA (reference sequence). CDR3 DNA sequence: TGCAGTGCAGCTCGACAGGGCATTCAGCCCCAGCATTTT. Its translation: CSAARQGIQPQHF.

This clonotype has a handful of counts. V usage is TRBV4-1 and J usage is TRBJ2-7; 7 bases fit TRBD2. V shed 0 bases, J shed 2 bases, and the junction held 7 bases outside the gene matches. Germline CDR1 is MGHRA and CDR2 is YSYEKL. The CDR3 contains 16 residues. CDR3 sequence reads: CASSQDVLADPYEQYF. The CDR3 DNA sequence: TGCGCCAGCAGCCAAGATGTTCTAGCGGACCCCTACGAGCAGTACTTC.

This clonotype was seen at least ten times. Written as DNA, the CDR3 is TGCAGCGTTCTCGGCACTGAAGCTTTCTTT. Its translation is CSVLGTEAFF. The V gene is TRBV29-1, the J gene TRBJ1-1; no definite D call. The CDR3 sequence is 10 residues long. Per germline, CDR1 SQVTM and CDR2 ANQGSEA. Trimming removed 5 bases at V and 4 bases at J, with 5 bases between.

The CDR3 coding sequence is TGTGCCAGCAGTTTAAGCCGCAGTGGAGGGTACTTC. Its protein product is CASSLSRSGGYF. The chain is built from TRBV12-3 or TRBV12-4 and TRBJ2-4; perhaps TRBD2 as D (5 bases). There are 12 residues in the CDR3. Between the trimmed V and J ends, which lost 2 bases and 15 bases, there was a span of 14 bases.

V gene TRBV11-2 combines with J gene TRBJ2-3; tentative D call: TRBD1 (5 bases). CDR3 size: 14 residues. CDR1 is SGHAT and CDR2 is FQNNGV in the germline V gene. The V gene lost 5 bases and the J gene lost 3 bases, with 12 bases spanning the gap. CDR3 coding DNA: TGTGCCAGCAGCGCGCGTCCAGGGACAGATACGCAGTATTTT. This codes for CASSARPGTDTQYF. The full variable domain, with the rest looked up from reference TRBV11-2 and TRBJ2-3, is EAGVAQSPRYKIIEKRQSVAFWCNPISGHATLYWYQQILGQGPKLLIQFQNNGVVDDSQLPKDRFSAERLKGVDSTLKIQPAKLEDSAVYLCASSARPGTDTQYFGPGTRLTVL.

This chain links TRBV7-3 with TRBJ2-2; 10 nucleotides match TRBD2. The V gene's germline CDR1 is SGHTA and CDR2 FQGTGA. The CDR3 runs 15 residues. V dropped 2 bases and J dropped 7; count of bases not matched to a gene: 4. CDR3: CASSLSRTSGGELFF. The CDR3 DNA reads as TGTGCCAGCAGCTTATCGCGGACTAGCGGCGGGGAGCTGTTTTTT. Together with reference TRBV7-3 and TRBJ2-2, the CDR3 gives the full variable domain: GAGVSQTPSNKVTEKGKYVELRCDPISGHTALYWYRQSLGQGPEFLIYFQGTGAADDSGLPNDRFFAVRPEGSVSTLKIQRTERGDSAVYLCASSLSRTSGGELFFGEGSRLTVL.

This clonotype came up a few times. The V and J genes are TRBV3-1 and TRBJ2-6; 9 bases line up with TRBD1. V shed 4 bases and J 0 bases; nucleotides not matched to a gene: 7. The length of the CDR3 is 18 residues. The V gene's germline CDR1 is LGHDT and CDR2 YNNKEL (reference sequence). CDR3 DNA: TGTGCCAGCAGCCGAGCGACAGGGGGGCTCTCTGGGGCCAACGTCCTGACTTTC. Translating it yields CASSRATGGLSGANVLTF.

This clonotype was detected a few times. The rearrangement uses TRBV11-1 and TRBJ1-2; TRBD1 matches at 9 bases. Per the germline V gene, CDR1 is SGHAT and CDR2 is FQDESV (reference sequence). The CDR3 is 19 residues long. V lost 5 bases, J lost 2 bases, and 18 bases stayed unmatched. CDR3 protein: CASSPTLPGTGNGNYGYTF. Here the CDR3 DNA reads TGTGCCAGCAGCCCGACTCTTCCCGGGACAGGGAACGGGAACTATGGCTACACCTTC.

This clonotype was seen more than once but under ten times. The chain is built from TRBV3-1 and TRBJ2-5; D gene uncertain. This CDR3 has 16 amino acids. V lost 0 bases and J lost 4, with 15 bases in between. CDR1 LGHDT and CDR2 YNNKEL come from the germline V gene (reference sequence). CDR3 nucleotide sequence: TGTGCCAGCAGCCAAGATTTATTTAACAGTGGAGAGACCCAGTACTTC. Its translation is CASSQDLFNSGETQYF.

This clonotype was recorded many times. CDR3 sequence reads: CASSTRIQGGNVDTGELFF. The CDR3 DNA follows: TGTGCCAGCAGTACCCGAATTCAAGGGGGGAACGTAGACACCGGGGAGCTGTTTTTT. The chain couples TRBV12-3 or TRBV12-4 to TRBJ2-2; D might be TRBD1 or TRBD2, each matching 6 bases. Trimming took 5 bases from V and 3 from J, leaving 25 bases between them. This CDR3 is built from 19 residues.